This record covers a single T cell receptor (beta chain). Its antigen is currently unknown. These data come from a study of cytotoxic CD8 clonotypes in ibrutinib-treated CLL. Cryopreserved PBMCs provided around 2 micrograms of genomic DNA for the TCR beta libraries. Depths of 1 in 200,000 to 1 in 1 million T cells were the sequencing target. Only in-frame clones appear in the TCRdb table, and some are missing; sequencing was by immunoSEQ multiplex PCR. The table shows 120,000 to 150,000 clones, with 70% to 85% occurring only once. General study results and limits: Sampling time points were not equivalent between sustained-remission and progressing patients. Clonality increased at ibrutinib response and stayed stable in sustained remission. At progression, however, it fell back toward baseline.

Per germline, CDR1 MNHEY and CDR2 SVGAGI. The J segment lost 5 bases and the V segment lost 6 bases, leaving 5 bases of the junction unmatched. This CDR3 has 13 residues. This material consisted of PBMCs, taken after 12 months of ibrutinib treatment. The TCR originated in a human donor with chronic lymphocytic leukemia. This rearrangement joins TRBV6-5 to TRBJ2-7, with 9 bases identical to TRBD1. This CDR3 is CASSRGQGHEQYF. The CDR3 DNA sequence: TGTGCCAGCAGCCGGGGACAGGGCCACGAGCAGTACTTC.